Below are 27 T cell receptor beta chains sequenced from a single sample in a study of T cell repertoires in cytomegalovirus infection (dated by TCRdb to between 2018 and 2021). Data came from an Illumina HiSeq 1500. Through fastp at Q25 and MiXCR, TCRdb rebuilt clones from the public reads, retaining in-frame beta chains. Merged by CDR3 protein, the rows form single entries marked with the most common genes and DNA. This sample lists about 310,000 distinct CDR3 sequences; roughly 25% were detected once. The leading ten clones occupy 13% of the sample. No cognate antigen is known for these TCRs. The treatment or condition label, as the study defines it: in vitro stimulation with specific CMV peptide epitopes to enrich CMV-specific T cells. Source: cultured PBMCs, taken from culture after CMV antigen stimulation. The receptor source for this set is a human donor in good health (CMV status not recorded). Some clones in this sample may be carry-over from other donors' samples.

This clonotype was detected a few times. The chain joins TRBV2 to TRBJ2-1; TRBD2 matches 14 bases. Germline CDR1 is SNHLY and CDR2 is FYNNEI. The V gene end was trimmed by 6 bases and the J gene end by 4 bases; junction bases not matched to a gene: 5. This CDR3 has 16 amino acids. CDR3 sequence: CASSSGLAGGYNEQFF. The CDR3 DNA is TGTGCCAGCAGCTCTGGACTAGCGGGAGGATACAATGAGCAGTTCTTC.

This clonotype was seen at least ten times. V usage is TRBV7-2 and J usage is TRBJ2-3; 7 bases line up with TRBD2. Germline loops: CDR1 SGHTA, CDR2 FQGNSA. The CDR3 has 18 amino acids. J lost 2 bases, V lost 2 bases, and 13 bases had no gene match. CDR3 sequence (DNA): TGTGCCAGCAGCTTAAGAGCGGGATGGGGTCCTAACACAGATACGCAGTATTTT. It yields the protein CASSLRAGWGPNTDTQYF.

There are many counts of this clonotype. This chain uses TRBV7-6 with TRBJ2-1; 12 positions match TRBD2. The CDR3 runs 19 residues. The ends lost 5 bases at V and 5 bases at J; junction bases unmatched: 16. Germline assignment: CDR1 SGHVS and CDR2 FNYEAQ. CDR3 amino acids: CASSTRTSGARGSDNEQFF. DNA of the CDR3: TGTGCCAGCAGCACTCGGACTAGCGGGGCCCGCGGCTCGGACAATGAGCAGTTCTTC.

This clonotype appeared a few times. V is TRBV6-6 and J is TRBJ2-7; D is unresolved. The germline V gene encodes CDR1 MNHNY and CDR2 SVGAGI (reference sequence). The CDR3 runs to 13 residues. The V end was cut by 6 bases, the J end by 7 bases, with 16 bases between. The CDR3 sequence: CASSQFQQVEQYF. In DNA, the CDR3 is TGTGCCAGCAGCCAGTTCCAGCAAGTAGAGCAGTACTTC.

Only a few counts were recorded for this clonotype. The chain has TRBV20-1 and TRBJ2-7, with D possibly being TRBD1 or TRBD2 (5 bases each). Trimming stripped 7 bases from V and 7 bases from J, with 23 bases between. The germline CDR1 and CDR2 sequences are DFQATT and SNEGSKA (reference sequence). CDR3 size: 14 residues. CDR3 sequence reads: CSGQNRDPPREQYF. CDR3 DNA sequence: TGCAGTGGACAAAACCGGGACCCTCCTAGAGAGCAGTACTTC.

This rearrangement joins TRBV5-1 to TRBJ2-1; 7 bases map to TRBD2. The CDR3 runs to 15 residues. CDR1 SGHRS and CDR2 YFSETQ come from the germline V gene. The V and J ends lost 4 bases and 8 bases, in that order; junction bases with no gene match: 12. The CDR3 loop reads CASSGGRGGGDEQFF. Here the CDR3 DNA reads TGCGCCAGCAGCGGTGGGAGGGGAGGCGGCGATGAGCAGTTCTTC.

CDR3 residues: CASSHLLLRTTEETQYF. The CDR3 bases are TGTGCCAGCAGCCACCTCCTATTACGGACTACCGAAGAGACCCAGTACTTC. This chain connects TRBV7-9 to TRBJ2-5; D may be TRBD2 (6 bases). Trimming left V 5 bases short and J 3 bases short, with 22 bases between. CDR1 is SEHNR and CDR2 is FQNEAQ in the germline V gene (reference sequence). This CDR3 has 17 amino acids.

The chain joins TRBV7-6 to TRBJ2-7; tentative D call: TRBD2 (6 bases). V lost 5 bases and J 4 bases, leaving 21 bases between the germline ends. The CDR3 is made up of 16 amino acids. Per the germline V gene, CDR1 is SGHVS and CDR2 is FNYEAQ. The CDR3 DNA reads as TGTGCCAGCAGCGCCTCCGCGGGGCTAGCAGGTTACGAGCAGTACTTC. Protein: CASSASAGLAGYEQYF.

This chain uses TRBV18 with TRBJ2-3; possibly TRBD2 for D (5 bases). V was shortened by 2 bases and J by 6 bases, with 12 bases between the two germline ends. The germline CDR1 and CDR2 sequences are KGHSH and LQKENI. This CDR3 is 14 amino acids long. This chain's CDR3 is CASSPELGMDTQYF. For the CDR3, the DNA is TGTGCCAGCTCACCAGAACTAGGCATGGATACGCAGTATTTT.

The gene calls are TRBV10-1 and TRBJ2-5, with a tentative D call TRBD2 (5 bases). Per germline, CDR1 WNHNN and CDR2 SYGVQD (reference sequence). The V end was cut by 6 bases, the J end by 9 bases, with 17 bases between. The CDR3 covers 13 residues. The CDR3 loop is CASSQTNLEAQYF. For the CDR3, the DNA is TGCGCCAGCAGCCAGACAAATCTGGAGGCCCAGTACTTC.

This clonotype has more than one count but fewer than ten. The chain carries TRBV27 and TRBJ1-2; D is perhaps TRBD1 (6 bases). From germline, CDR1 is MNHEY and CDR2 SMNVEV (reference sequence). Trimming took off 3 bases at V and 6 bases at J, with 11 bases between the two ends. This CDR3 has 13 amino acids. In DNA, the CDR3 is TGTGCCAGCAGTTTCGGGGGGCAGAATGGCTACACCTTC. Translating it yields CASSFGGQNGYTF.

The gene calls are TRBV10-2 and TRBJ2-3; the match to TRBD2 covers 7 bases. Germline loops: CDR1 WSHSY, CDR2 SAAADI. Trimming took 3 bases from V and 0 from J; bases not matched to a gene: 6. The CDR3 runs 16 residues. The CDR3 loop reads CASSDRSGKSTDTQYF. CDR3 nucleotides: TGCGCCAGCAGTGACCGAAGCGGGAAGAGCACAGATACGCAGTATTTT.

The J gene is TRBJ2-7, the V gene TRBV2, with D perhaps TRBD2 (6 bases). V was shortened by 2 bases and J by 6 bases, with 23 bases between the two germline ends. CDR1 and CDR2 from the germline V gene are SNHLY and FYNNEI. This CDR3 is 17 amino acids long. CDR3 in DNA: TGTGCCAGCAGTGAATGGGTTCGCGGGGAACGTTCGGGCGAGCAGTACGTC. Encoded protein: CASSEWVRGERSGEQYV.

This clonotype was recorded many times. The V and J genes are TRBV11-2 and TRBJ2-1, with 11 bases lining up with TRBD2. The CDR3 spans 16 residues. Germline V lookup: CDR1 SGHAT, CDR2 FQNNGV. Trimming at V came to 4 bases and at J to 9 bases, leaving 11 bases not matched to a gene. The chain's CDR3 is CASSSLTSGSDFEQFF. The CDR3 bases are TGTGCCAGCAGCTCTTTAACTAGCGGGAGTGATTTTGAGCAGTTCTTC.

This chain uses TRBV12-5 with TRBJ2-1, with TRBD2 matching over 7 bases. Losses at the gene ends were 1 base for V and 5 bases for J; bases not matched to a gene: 5. CDR1 is LGHNT and CDR2 is FRNRAP in the germline V gene. The length of the CDR3 is 15 residues. The CDR3: CASGLGASGNNEQFF. The DNA of the CDR3 is TGTGCTAGTGGTTTGGGGGCTAGCGGAAACAATGAGCAGTTCTTC.

This clonotype was seen more than once but under ten times. The chain uses TRBV30 and TRBJ2-5; the D is unclear. V lost 1 base and J lost 0, with 3 bases in between. This CDR3 spans 12 amino acids. Per the germline V gene, CDR1 is GTSNPN and CDR2 is SVGIG (reference sequence). The DNA of the CDR3 is TGTGCCTGGAGTGAAGACCAAGAGACCCAGTACTTC. Its translation: CAWSEDQETQYF.

The V gene is TRBV28, the J gene TRBJ2-1, with 13 nucleotides matching TRBD2. Germline CDR1 MDHEN, CDR2 SYDVKM. The J segment lost 9 bases and the V segment lost 6 bases, leaving 8 bases of the junction unmatched. The CDR3 consists of 15 residues. The CDR3 protein is CASSEGGLAGSEQFF. DNA for the CDR3: TGTGCCAGCAGCGAAGGGGGACTAGCGGGAAGTGAGCAGTTCTTC.

V usage is TRBV7-2 and J usage is TRBJ2-1; no definite D call. CDR3 size: 14 residues. Trimming pared 5 bases from V and 2 bases from J, leaving 10 bases between. The germline CDR1 and CDR2 sequences are SGHTA and FQGNSA. In DNA form, the CDR3 reads TGTGCCAGCAGCCTACTACCTCCCTACAATGAGCAGTTCTTC. Its translation is CASSLLPPYNEQFF.

CDR3 amino acids: CASSAPTGITGELFF. DNA of the CDR3: TGCGCCAGCAGCGCGCCGACAGGGATTACCGGGGAGCTGTTTTTT. J is TRBJ2-2 and V is TRBV5-1, with 7 bases identical to TRBD1. CDR3 length: 15 residues. Per the germline V gene, CDR1 is SGHRS and CDR2 is YFSETQ. The junction had 8 bases not matched to a gene; V was cut back by 4 bases and J by 5 bases.

The chain is built from TRBV7-8 and TRBJ1-1; D possibly corresponds to TRBD1 (5 bases). CDR1 is SGHVS, CDR2 FQNEAQ, per germline. V was trimmed by 5 bases and J by 11 bases, leaving 21 bases between them. The CDR3 is 14 amino acids. The CDR3 DNA reads as TGTGCCAGCAGCCCAATAGGGCCAACGGGGGGGGCTTTCTTT. Its protein is CASSPIGPTGGAFF.

Worth noting for this clonotype: The junction shows a germline mismatch at one end, possibly a read error. This chain uses TRBV6-1 with TRBJ2-3; tentatively, D is TRBD1 (5 bases). The V gene's germline CDR1 is MNHNS and CDR2 SASEGT. This CDR3 comprises 13 residues. CDR3 sequence (DNA): TGTGCCAGCAGTGAAGCGTCGACAGCTACGCAGTATTTT. It specifies CASSEASTATQYF.

This clonotype was observed a handful of times. The chain uses TRBV2 and TRBJ2-7; D perhaps matches TRBD1 (7 bases). The V gene lost 6 bases and the J gene lost 5 bases, with 14 bases spanning the gap. The CDR3 totals 13 residues. Germline V gene sequence: CDR1 SNHLY, CDR2 FYNNEI. The DNA for the CDR3 is TGTGCCAGCAGCCTACAGGGGACTGACGAGCAGTACGTC. Translation: CASSLQGTDEQYV.

This sequence joins TRBV27 and TRBJ2-7, with a weak D call TRBD1 (5 bases). Deletions cut 5 bases from V and 0 bases from J, with 14 bases between. The CDR3 spans 15 residues. Germline V gene data show CDR1 as MNHEY and CDR2 as SMNVEV (reference sequence). CDR3 sequence (DNA): TGTGCCAGCAGTCGCCGACAGAGGAGCTCCTACGAGCAGTACTTC. It codes for CASSRRQRSSYEQYF.

The CDR3 protein is CSASPSAYNQPQHF. CDR3 in DNA: TGCAGTGCTAGTCCGTCGGCTTATAATCAGCCCCAGCATTTT. The chain links TRBV20-1 to TRBJ1-5; D is unclear. Germline V gene lookup returns CDR1 DFQATT and CDR2 SNEGSKA (reference sequence). The CDR3 is 14 amino acids. V was clipped by 3 bases and J by 4 bases, with 13 bases between them.

The genes are TRBV28 and TRBJ1-1; D call uncertain. The CDR3 runs 12 residues. Germline CDR1 reads MDHEN; CDR2 reads SYDVKM. V gave up 5 bases and J gave up 11 bases, with 15 bases separating them. CDR3 coding DNA: TGTGCCAGCAGTGCCGGTCAGAGAGAGGCTTTCTTT. This sequence encodes CASSAGQREAFF.

J is TRBJ1-5 and V is TRBV28; perhaps TRBD1 as D (6 bases). V was cut by 8 bases and J by 5 bases, with 16 bases left in between. The germline gives CDR1 MDHEN, CDR2 SYDVKM. The CDR3 is 14 amino acids. The CDR3 coding sequence is TGTGCCAGCTACTTAGGGGGTCCCTATCAGCCCCAGCATTTT. This codes for CASYLGGPYQPQHF.

The DNA of the CDR3 is TGTGCCAGCAGCGGTCAACAGGGGGCCATTTCCTCACCCCTCCACTTT. Its protein is CASSGQQGAISSPLHF. The rearrangement links TRBV9 to TRBJ1-6, with 9 nucleotides matching TRBD1. This CDR3 has 16 residues. From germline, CDR1 is SGDLS and CDR2 YYNGEE. V lost 3 bases and J lost 10; bases outside the gene matches: 11.